The table lists the clone carrying this T cell receptor beta chain with a few counts. The antigen remains unidentified. This sample was included in a study of identical twins. V was trimmed by 6 bases and J by 2 bases, leaving 9 bases between them. The CDR3 runs 13 residues. Germline V gene lookup returns CDR1 LGHNA and CDR2 YSLEER. Study-level points and caveats: Zero-insertion analyses were open to partial confounding by invariant MAIT and iNKT cells.

One entry per CDR3 protein results from TCRdb running MiXCR on the 5' RACE reads. The sample has 650,000 to 750,000 distinct CDR3 sequences, around 21% seen once. The sample also formed part of further work on T cells expressing NK-cell markers. Per that paper: There were seven HCMV-seropositive donors and one seronegative donor among the eight sequenced.

The TCR was taken from a woman aged 18-35 years in good health. Sequences were obtained from PBMCs. The rearrangement joins TRBV4-3 to TRBJ2-3, with unresolved D. CDR3 in DNA: TGCGCCAGCAGTTCCAGCCTCACAGATACGCAGTATTTT. Its translation is CASSSSLTDTQYF.